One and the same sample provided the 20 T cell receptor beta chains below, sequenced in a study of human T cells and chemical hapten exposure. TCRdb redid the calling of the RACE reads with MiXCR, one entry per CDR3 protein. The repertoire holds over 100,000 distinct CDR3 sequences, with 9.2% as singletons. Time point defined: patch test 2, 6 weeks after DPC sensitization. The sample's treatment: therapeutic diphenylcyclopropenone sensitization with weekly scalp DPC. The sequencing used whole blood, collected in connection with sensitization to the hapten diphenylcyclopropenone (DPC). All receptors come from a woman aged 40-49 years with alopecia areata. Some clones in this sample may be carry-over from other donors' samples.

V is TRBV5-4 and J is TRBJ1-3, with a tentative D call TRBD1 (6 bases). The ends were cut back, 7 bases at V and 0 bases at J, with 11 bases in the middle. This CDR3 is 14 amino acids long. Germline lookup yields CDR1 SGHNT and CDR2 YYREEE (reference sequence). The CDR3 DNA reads TGTGCCAGCGCGGGGGGGCCCTCTGGAAACACCATATATTTT. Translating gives CASAGGPSGNTIYF.

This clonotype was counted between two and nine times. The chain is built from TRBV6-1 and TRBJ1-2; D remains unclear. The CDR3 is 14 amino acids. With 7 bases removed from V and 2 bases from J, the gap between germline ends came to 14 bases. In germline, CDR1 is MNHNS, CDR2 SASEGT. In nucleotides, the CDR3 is TGTGCCAGCACCCCTTGGGCGGAGAACTATGGCTACACCTTC. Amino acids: CASTPWAENYGYTF.

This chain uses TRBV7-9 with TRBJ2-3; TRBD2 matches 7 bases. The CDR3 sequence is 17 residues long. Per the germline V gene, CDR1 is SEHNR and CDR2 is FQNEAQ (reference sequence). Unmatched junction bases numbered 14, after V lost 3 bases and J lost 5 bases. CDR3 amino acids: CASSFSSGLDRGDTQYF. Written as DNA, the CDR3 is TGTGCCAGCAGCTTTTCCTCCGGACTAGATAGAGGAGATACGCAGTATTTT.

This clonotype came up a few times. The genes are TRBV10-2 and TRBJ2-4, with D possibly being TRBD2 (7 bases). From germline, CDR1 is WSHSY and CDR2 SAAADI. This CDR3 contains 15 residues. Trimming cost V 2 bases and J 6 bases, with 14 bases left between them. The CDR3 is CASSEPGRGGNIQYF. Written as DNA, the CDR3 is TGCGCCAGCAGTGAGCCGGGGAGGGGGGGAAACATTCAGTACTTC.

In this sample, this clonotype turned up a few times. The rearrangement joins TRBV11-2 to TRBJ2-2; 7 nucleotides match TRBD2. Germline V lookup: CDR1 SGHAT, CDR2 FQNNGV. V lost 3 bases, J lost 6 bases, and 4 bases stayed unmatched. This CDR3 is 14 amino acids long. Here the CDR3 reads CASSFSLAAGELFF. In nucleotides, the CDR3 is TGTGCCAGCAGCTTCTCCCTAGCGGCCGGGGAGCTGTTTTTT. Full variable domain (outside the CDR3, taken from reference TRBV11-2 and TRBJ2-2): EAGVAQSPRYKIIEKRQSVAFWCNPISGHATLYWYQQILGQGPKLLIQFQNNGVVDDSQLPKDRFSAERLKGVDSTLKIQPAKLEDSAVYLCASSFSLAAGELFFGEGSRLTVL.

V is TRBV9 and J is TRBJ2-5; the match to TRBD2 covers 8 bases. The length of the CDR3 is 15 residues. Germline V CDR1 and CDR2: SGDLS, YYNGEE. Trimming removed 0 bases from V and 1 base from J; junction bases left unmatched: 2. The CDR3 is CASSVGRGGQETQYF. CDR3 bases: TGTGCCAGCAGCGTAGGACGGGGGGGCCAAGAGACCCAGTACTTC. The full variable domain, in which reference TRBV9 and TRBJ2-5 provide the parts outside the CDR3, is DSGVTQTPKHLITATGQRVTLRCSPRSGDLSVYWYQQSLDQGLQFLIQYYNGEERAKGNILERFSAQQFPDLHSELNLSSLELGDSALYFCASSVGRGGQETQYFGPGTRLLVL.

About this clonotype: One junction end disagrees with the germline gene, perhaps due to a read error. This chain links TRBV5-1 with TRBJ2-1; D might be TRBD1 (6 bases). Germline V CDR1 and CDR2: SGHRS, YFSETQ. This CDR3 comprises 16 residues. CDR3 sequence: CPSSRGGYSSYNEQFF. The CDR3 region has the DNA TGCCCCAGCAGCCGTGGGGGCTATAGCTCCTACAATGAGCAGTTCTTC.

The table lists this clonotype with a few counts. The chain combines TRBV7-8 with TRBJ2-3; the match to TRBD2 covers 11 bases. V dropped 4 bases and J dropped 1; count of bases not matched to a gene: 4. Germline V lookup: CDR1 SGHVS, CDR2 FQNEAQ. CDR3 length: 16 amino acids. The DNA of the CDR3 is TGTGCCAGCAGCTATCCGGGACTAGCGGGCACAGATACGCAGTATTTT. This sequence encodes CASSYPGLAGTDTQYF.

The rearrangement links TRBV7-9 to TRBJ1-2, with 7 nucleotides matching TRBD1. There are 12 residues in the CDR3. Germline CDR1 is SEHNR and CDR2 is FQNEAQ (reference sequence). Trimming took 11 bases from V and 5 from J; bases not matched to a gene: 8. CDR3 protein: CACPLTGYGYTF. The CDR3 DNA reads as TGTGCCTGCCCTCTGACAGGGTATGGCTACACCTTC.

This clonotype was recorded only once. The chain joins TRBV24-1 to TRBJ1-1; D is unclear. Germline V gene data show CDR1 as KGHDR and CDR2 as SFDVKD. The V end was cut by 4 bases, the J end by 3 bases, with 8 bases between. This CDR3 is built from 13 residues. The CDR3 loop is CATSDPFHTEAFF. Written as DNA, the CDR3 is TGTGCCACCAGTGACCCTTTTCACACTGAAGCTTTCTTT.

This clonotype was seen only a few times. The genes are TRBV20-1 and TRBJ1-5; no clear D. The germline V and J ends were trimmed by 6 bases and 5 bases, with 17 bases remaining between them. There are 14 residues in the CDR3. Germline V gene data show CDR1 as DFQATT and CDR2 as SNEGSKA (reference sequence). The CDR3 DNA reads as TGCAGTGCCCCACGCGATCGGGGTCATCAGCCCCAGCATTTT. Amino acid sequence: CSAPRDRGHQPQHF.

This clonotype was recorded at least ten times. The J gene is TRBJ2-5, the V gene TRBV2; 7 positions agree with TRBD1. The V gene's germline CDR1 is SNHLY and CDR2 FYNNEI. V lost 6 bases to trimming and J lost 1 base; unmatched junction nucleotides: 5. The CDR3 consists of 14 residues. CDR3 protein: CASRKGTAQETQYF. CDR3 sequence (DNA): TGTGCCAGCAGAAAAGGGACAGCCCAAGAGACCCAGTACTTC.

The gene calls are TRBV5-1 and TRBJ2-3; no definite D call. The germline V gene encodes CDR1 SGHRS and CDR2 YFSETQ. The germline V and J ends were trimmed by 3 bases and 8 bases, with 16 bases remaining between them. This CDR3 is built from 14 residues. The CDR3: CASSSSTSHGTQYF. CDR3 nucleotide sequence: TGCGCCAGCAGCTCCTCGACCAGCCACGGTACGCAGTATTTT.

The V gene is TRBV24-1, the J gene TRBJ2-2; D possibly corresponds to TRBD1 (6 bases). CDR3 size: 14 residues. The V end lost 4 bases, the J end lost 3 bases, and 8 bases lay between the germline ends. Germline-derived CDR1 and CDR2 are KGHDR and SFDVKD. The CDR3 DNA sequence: TGTGCCACCAGTGAGAGGGGGTACACCGGGGAGCTGTTTTTT. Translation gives CATSERGYTGELFF.

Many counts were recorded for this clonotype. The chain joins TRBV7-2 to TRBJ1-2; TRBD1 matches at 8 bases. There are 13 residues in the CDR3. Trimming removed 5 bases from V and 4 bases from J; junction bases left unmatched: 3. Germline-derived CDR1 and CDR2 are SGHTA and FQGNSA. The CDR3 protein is CASSPGQGYGYTF. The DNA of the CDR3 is TGTGCCAGCAGCCCTGGACAGGGCTATGGCTACACCTTC.

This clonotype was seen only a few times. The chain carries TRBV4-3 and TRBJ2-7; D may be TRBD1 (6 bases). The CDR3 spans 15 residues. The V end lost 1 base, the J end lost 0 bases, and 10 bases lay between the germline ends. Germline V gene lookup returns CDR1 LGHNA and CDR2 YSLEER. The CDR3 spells CASSQVWTDSYEQYF. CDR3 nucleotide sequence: TGCGCCAGCAGCCAAGTCTGGACAGACTCCTACGAGCAGTACTTC.

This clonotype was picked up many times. CDR3 coding DNA: TGCAGCGTTGACTGGGGGGCTGGGGAGACCCAGTACTTC. As protein: CSVDWGAGETQYF. The rearrangement links TRBV29-1 to TRBJ2-5; D possibly uses TRBD1 or TRBD2 (6 bases each). The CDR3 extends over 13 amino acids. Germline values: CDR1 SQVTM, CDR2 ANQGSEA. The ends were cut back, 3 bases at V and 5 bases at J, with 13 bases in the middle.

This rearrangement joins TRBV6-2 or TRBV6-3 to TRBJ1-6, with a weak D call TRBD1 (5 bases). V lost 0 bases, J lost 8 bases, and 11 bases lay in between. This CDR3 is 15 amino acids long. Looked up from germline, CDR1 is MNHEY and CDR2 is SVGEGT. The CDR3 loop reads CASSYSKRDDSPLHF. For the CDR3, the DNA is TGTGCCAGCAGTTACTCGAAAAGGGACGATTCACCCCTCCACTTT.

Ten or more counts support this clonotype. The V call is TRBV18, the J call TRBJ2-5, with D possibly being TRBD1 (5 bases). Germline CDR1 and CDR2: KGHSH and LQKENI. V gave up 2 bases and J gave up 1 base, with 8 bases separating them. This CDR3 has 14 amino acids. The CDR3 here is CASSPSRAQETQYF. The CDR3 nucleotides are TGTGCCAGCTCACCAAGCAGGGCCCAAGAGACCCAGTACTTC.

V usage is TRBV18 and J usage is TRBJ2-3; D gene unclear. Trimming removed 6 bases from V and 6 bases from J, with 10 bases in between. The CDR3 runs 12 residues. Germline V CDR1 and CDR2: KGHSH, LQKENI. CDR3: CASSRFRDTQYF. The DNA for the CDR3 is TGTGCCAGCTCCCGGTTTCGGGATACGCAGTATTTT. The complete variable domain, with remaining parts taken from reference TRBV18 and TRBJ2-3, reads NAGVMQNPRHLVRRRGQEARLRCSPMKGHSHVYWYRQLPEEGLKFMVYLQKENIIDESGMPKERFSAEFPKEGPSILRIQQVVRGDSAAYFCASSRFRDTQYFGPGTRLTVL.